This T cell receptor beta chain was documented in a study of PD-1 blockade in classical Hodgkin lymphoma. In the case of this clone: The antigen is not known.

Regarding the study as a whole: When nivolumab was started under 1 year after ASCT, patients were excluded. Diversity similar to that of newly diagnosed patients was seen at baseline in complete responders. The CD4+ diversity rise by C4D1 was clearest in complete responders.

In every patient, relapse followed autologous stem cell transplantation, while exposure to brentuximab vedotin differed. Purification of CD4+ T cells from thawed PBMCs was achieved by magnetic negative selection. Relapsed/refractory classical Hodgkin lymphoma patients had complete, partial or progressive responses. This CDR3 is built from 12 residues. The V gene's germline CDR1 is MRHNA and CDR2 SNTAGT. Deletions cut 5 bases from V and 4 bases from J, with 7 bases between. Assay: immunoSEQ multiplex PCR; the TCRdb copy retains only in-frame clones and omits some. The table shows tens of thousands of clones, with approximately 92% occurring only once.

This specimen was CD4+ T cells from blood, taken at baseline. The chain combines TRBV6-4 with TRBJ2-3; D is unclear. This receptor was identified in a human donor with classical Hodgkin lymphoma. CDR3 residues: CASSNPPDTQYF. CDR3 DNA sequence: TGTGCCAGCAGTAACCCTCCAGATACGCAGTATTTT.